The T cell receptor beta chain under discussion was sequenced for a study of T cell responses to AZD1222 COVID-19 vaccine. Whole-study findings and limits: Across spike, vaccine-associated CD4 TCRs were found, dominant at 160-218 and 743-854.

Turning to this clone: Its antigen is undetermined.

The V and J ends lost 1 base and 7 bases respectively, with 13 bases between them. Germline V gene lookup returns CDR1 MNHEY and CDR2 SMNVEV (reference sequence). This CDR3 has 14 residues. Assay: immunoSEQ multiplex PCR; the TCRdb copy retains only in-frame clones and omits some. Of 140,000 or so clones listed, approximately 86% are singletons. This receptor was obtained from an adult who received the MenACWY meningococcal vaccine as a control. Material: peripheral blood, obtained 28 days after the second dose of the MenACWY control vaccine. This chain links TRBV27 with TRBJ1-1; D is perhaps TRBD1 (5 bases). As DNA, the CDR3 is TGTGCCAGCAGTTTATATACCTTCGGGGGTGAAGCTTTCTTT. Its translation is CASSLYTFGGEAFF.